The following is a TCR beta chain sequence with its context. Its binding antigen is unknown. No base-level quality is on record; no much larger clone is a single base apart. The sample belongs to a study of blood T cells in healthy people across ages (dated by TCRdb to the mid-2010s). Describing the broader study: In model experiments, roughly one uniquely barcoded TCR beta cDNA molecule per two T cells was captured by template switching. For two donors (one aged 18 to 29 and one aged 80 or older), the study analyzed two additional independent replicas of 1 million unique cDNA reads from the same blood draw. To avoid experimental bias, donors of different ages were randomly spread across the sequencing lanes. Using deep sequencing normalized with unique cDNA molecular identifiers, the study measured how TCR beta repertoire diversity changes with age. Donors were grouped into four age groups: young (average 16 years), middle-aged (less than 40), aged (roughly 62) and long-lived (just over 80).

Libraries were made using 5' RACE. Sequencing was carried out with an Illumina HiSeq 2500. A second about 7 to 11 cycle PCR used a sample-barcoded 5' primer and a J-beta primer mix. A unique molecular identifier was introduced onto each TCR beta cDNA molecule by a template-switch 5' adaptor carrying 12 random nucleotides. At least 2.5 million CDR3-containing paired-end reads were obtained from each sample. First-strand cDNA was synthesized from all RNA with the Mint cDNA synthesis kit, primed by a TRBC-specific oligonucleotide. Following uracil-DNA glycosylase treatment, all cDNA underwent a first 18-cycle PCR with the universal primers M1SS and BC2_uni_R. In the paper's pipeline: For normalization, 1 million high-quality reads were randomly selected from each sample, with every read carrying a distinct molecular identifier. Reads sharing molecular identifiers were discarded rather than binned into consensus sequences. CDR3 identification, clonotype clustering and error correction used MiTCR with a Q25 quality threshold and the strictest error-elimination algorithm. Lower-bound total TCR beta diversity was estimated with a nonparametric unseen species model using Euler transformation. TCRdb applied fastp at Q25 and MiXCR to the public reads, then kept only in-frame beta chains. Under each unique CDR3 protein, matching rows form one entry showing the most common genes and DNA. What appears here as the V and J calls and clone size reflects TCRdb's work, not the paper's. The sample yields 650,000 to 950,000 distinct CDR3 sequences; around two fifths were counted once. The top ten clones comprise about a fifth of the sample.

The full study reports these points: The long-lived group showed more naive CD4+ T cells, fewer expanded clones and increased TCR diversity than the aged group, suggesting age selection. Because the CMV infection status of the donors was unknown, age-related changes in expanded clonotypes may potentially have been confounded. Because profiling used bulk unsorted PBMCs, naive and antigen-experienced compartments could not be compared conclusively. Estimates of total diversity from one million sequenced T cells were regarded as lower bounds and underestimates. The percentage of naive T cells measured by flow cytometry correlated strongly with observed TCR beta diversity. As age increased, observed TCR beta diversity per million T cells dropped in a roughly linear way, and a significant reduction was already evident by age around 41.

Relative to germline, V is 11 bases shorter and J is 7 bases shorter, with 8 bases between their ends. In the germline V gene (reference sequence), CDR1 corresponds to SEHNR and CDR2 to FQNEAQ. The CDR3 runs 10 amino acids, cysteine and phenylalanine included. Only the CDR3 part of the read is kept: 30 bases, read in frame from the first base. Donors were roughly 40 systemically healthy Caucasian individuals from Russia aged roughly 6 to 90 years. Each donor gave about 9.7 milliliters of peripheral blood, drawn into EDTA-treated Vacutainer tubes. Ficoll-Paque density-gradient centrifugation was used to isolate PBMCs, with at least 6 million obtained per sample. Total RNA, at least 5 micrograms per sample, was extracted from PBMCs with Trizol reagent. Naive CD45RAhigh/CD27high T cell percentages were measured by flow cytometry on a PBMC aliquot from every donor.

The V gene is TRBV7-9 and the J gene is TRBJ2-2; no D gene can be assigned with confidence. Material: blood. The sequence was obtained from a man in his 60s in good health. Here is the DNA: TGTGCCTTATTTGACGGGGAGCTGTTTTTT. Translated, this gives CALFDGELFF.